This TCR beta chain was captured by sequencing in a study of blood T cell repertoires in COVID-19 (dated by TCRdb to between 2020 and 2021). With respect to the entire study: The collaborator samples originated in the United States, Italy and Spain and spanned the acute and convalescent phases of COVID-19. The sample metadata nearly always contained a de-identified subject ID, COVID-19 status, age in years and sex. The dataset comprised deeply sampled blood TCRbeta repertoires from subjects exposed to, actively infected with, or recovered from COVID-19. The material from the prospective study consisted of cDNA or gDNA derived from T cells, B-cell-depleted T cells, or PBMCs. Samples were obtained from the ongoing ImmuneRACE study (first 160 participants) and from 1,000 to 1,500 subjects provided by 6 global collaborators. Where HLA class I and class II types were available, the types were taken from metadata supplied by the sample provider, not from assay-based typing. The repertoires were released in a freely available public database intended as a resource for research on the immune response to SARS-CoV-2.

In the case of this clone: Its antigen target is currently unknown. Base qualities are not at hand, and no much larger clone is one base apart.

TCRbeta CDR3 regions were amplified from genomic DNA by means of the immunoSEQ Assay, a bias-controlled multiplex PCR. In the authors' own workflow: The number of nucleated cells in each sample was estimated from the amplification of reference gene primers within the assay. Sequence reads were collapsed and filtered to measure the absolute abundance of every unique TCRbeta CDR3 rearrangement. Productive Simpson clonality was computed per sample as the square root of Simpson's diversity index over productive rearrangements. TCRdb took this table from immuneACCESS and kept in-frame rearrangements with V and J called. Such tables lack part of the clones; where checked against another copy, unresolved V genes explain under half of the gap, and the rest is unexplained. V, J and clone size derive from that table, while D and trimming were established from the DNA sequence. Present in this sample are 110,000 or so clones, more than 70% of which were seen just once. More than 5% of the sample is in the top ten clones.

What the authors observed across the whole study: The quantity of clinical and demographic metadata differed by source and by participant and was supplied without curation.

In Seattle, one collaborating source enrolled patients while the infection was active and tracked those patients longitudinally over the course of disease. Each collaborating institution followed its own protocols to collect whole blood in K2EDTA tubes. Collaborator samples were shipped for TCRbeta analysis as frozen whole blood, isolated PBMCs, or DNA extracted from either sample type. Counted from cysteine to phenylalanine, this CDR3 has 15 amino acids. The DNA shown is the 45-base CDR3, in frame from base 1. CDR1 GTSNPN and CDR2 SVGIG are derived from the germline V gene (reference sequence). After removal of 2 bases from V and 9 bases from J, the junction retains 10 bases not matched to a gene.

The chain was built from TRBV30 and TRBJ1-6, with 7 bases matching TRBD1. The clonotype comes from an older woman with COVID-19, enrolled during active disease. Material for sequencing was peripheral blood. The CDR3 region reads CAWSNNRGGGSPLHF. The DNA sequence is TGTGCCTGGAGTAACAACAGGGGAGGAGGTTCACCCCTCCACTTT.